This TCR beta chain was identified in a study of vaccination effects on CD4 cells after COVID-19. About the study: Antigen-specific CD4+ T cells expanded by the ViraFEST assay with viral peptide pools were then sequenced. Points from the study as a whole: Few convalescent patients were included, and no early post-infection timepoints were sampled.

The CDR3 extends over 16 amino acids. Germline V CDR1 and CDR2: LNHDA, SQIVND (reference sequence). V trimming: 6 bases; J trimming: 9 bases; junction bases outside the gene matches: 14. Worth noting for this clone: Its target is unknown.

Cells that had been cultured for 9 to 10 days were the source of isolated CD4+ T cells. PCR showed that the person got SARS-CoV-2 infection at some point between March and December 2020. Profiled with immunoSEQ multiplex PCR; TCRdb holds only in-frame clones, not every one. The sample consists of some 63,000 clones, under 85% of them appearing once. Source: CD4+ T cells from PBMCs cultured without peptide, taken before COVID-19 vaccination. The sequence came from a human donor who had a prior SARS-CoV-2 infection. The chain links TRBV19 to TRBJ1-2; 12 bases agree with TRBD1. CDR3 nucleotides: TGTGCCAGTAGAGTGTCCGGGACAGGGGGCGGAAGGAGCTACACCTTC. Amino acid sequence: CASRVSGTGGGRSYTF.